A selection of T cell receptor beta chains follows, all from one sample in a study of T cell responses to AZD1222 COVID-19 vaccine. Some clones are missing from TCRdb's copy, which holds only in-frame ones; the method was immunoSEQ multiplex PCR. The sample shows about 120,000 clones, roughly nine tenths of them seen only once. Sequenced here: peripheral blood, sampled on day 0 of AZD1222 vaccination. Every receptor here comes from an adult in good health. The CDR3 runs from the conserved cysteine through the conserved F or W. The order of the fields is V gene, D gene, J gene, clone size, CDR3 DNA, CDR3 protein. The D gene is left open where the match is weak. Expanded clones get a size class; other rows say once, few or many, or leave the size out.

TRBV6-5	TRBD1	TRBJ1-2	-	TGTGCCAGCAGGGTGGGACAGGTTGGAGGCTACACCTTC	CASRVGQVGGYTF
TRBV4-1	-	TRBJ1-5	-	TGCGCCAGCAGCCAAGAGATAACCTTCGGTCAGCCCCAGCATTTT	CASSQEITFGQPQHF
TRBV24-1	TRBD1	TRBJ1-4	-	TGTGCCACCATACAGGGGACAGGACGGGAAAAACTGTTTTTT	CATIQGTGREKLFF
TRBV6-5	-	TRBJ2-7	-	TGTGCCAGCAGGCCCCGAGGCGGGGAATACGAGCAGTACTTC	CASRPRGGEYEQYF
TRBV27	-	TRBJ1-3	once	TGTGCCAGCAGTTTCGGAGCGGGAAACACCATATATTTT	CASSFGAGNTIYF
TRBV6-2/TRBV6-3	-	TRBJ2-5	-	TGTGCCAGCAGTTACTTGAGTGGAGCCCTCGTGGGGGGGACCCAGTACTTC	CASSYLSGALVGGTQYF
TRBV28	TRBD1	TRBJ1-1	-	TGTGCCAGCAGTTTAGCCGGGACAGGTTTTCCTGAAGCTTTCTTT	CASSLAGTGFPEAFF
TRBV7-3	-	TRBJ1-1	-	TGTGCCAGCAGCTTAACGGGACCGAACACTGAAGCTTTCTTT	CASSLTGPNTEAFF
TRBV24-1	TRBD1	TRBJ1-2	-	TGTGCCACCAGTGATTTGTATTGGGTACCGGGACAGGCTAACTATGGCTACACCTTC	CATSDLYWVPGQANYGYTF
TRBV13	TRBD1	TRBJ1-1	few	TGTGCCAGCCGCTTTGGGACAGGGTACACTTTCCCCAAGAACACTGAAGCTTTCTTT	CASRFGTGYTFPKNTEAFF
TRBV5-1	-	TRBJ2-4	-	TGCGCCAGCAGCTTGCAGGGTTACATTCAGTACTTC	CASSLQGYIQYF
TRBV4-1	-	TRBJ1-2	-	TGCGCCAGCAGCCAAGATCAAGGGATTGACTATGGCTACACCTTC	CASSQDQGIDYGYTF
TRBV29-1	TRBD1	TRBJ2-2	-	TGCAGCGCGAACAGGGGTCCCGGGGAGCTGTTTTTT	CSANRGPGELFF
TRBV28	-	TRBJ2-1	-	TGTGCCAGCAGTTTATGGTTGATAATACAGGGTAGAAACAATGAGCAGTTCTTC	CASSLWLIIQGRNNEQFF
TRBV3-1/TRBV3-2	-	TRBJ1-5	-	TGTGCCAGCAGCCAAGATCCGACAGATCAGCCCCAGCATTTT	CASSQDPTDQPQHF
TRBV7-9	TRBD2	TRBJ2-5	-	TGTGCCAGCAGCTTAGAAGCGGGAGCTGGTGAGACCCAGTACTTC	CASSLEAGAGETQYF
TRBV19	-	TRBJ1-1	-	TGTGCCAGTAGTATAGGGGACCGGGGGACTGAAGCTTTCTTT	CASSIGDRGTEAFF
TRBV14	-	TRBJ2-7	-	TGTGCCAGCAGCCAAGACTTTTCCGGCGAGCAGTACTTC	CASSQDFSGEQYF
TRBV11-2	TRBD1	TRBJ2-3	-	TGTGCCAGCAGCCAGGACAGGGTTCGGGATACGCAGTATTTT	CASSQDRVRDTQYF
TRBV5-1	-	TRBJ2-7	-	TGCGCCAGCAGCCCTCCGGCCGGGAAAAACGAGCAGTACTTC	CASSPPAGKNEQYF
TRBV19	TRBD1	TRBJ1-1	-	TGTGCCAGTAGTAACACAGGGGCGAACACTGAAGCTTTCTTT	CASSNTGANTEAFF
TRBV5-6	-	TRBJ2-6	-	TGTGCCAGCAGTCCGTCGGGGTATACTGGGGCCAACGTCCTGACTTTC	CASSPSGYTGANVLTF
TRBV2	TRBD1	TRBJ2-3	-	TGTGCCAGCAGCCCGACAGGGGCCCACGGAGATACGCAGTATTTT	CASSPTGAHGDTQYF
TRBV25-1	-	TRBJ2-5	-	TGTGCCAGCAGTGAATTCGGGACCCAGTACTTC	CASSEFGTQYF
TRBV13	-	TRBJ1-3	-	TGTGCCAGCAGCCAGTTGGGGAGCTCCGGAAACACCATATATTTT	CASSQLGSSGNTIYF
TRBV6-1	-	TRBJ2-5	-	TGTGCCAGCAGTGAACATTCGGGGCAAGAGACCCAGTACTTC	CASSEHSGQETQYF
TRBV30	TRBD2	TRBJ2-3	-	TGTGCCTGGAGTGTGCTAGCGGGAGGTACAGATACGCAGTATTTT	CAWSVLAGGTDTQYF
TRBV14	TRBD2	TRBJ2-1	-	TGTGCCAGCAGCGTCAAGACTAGCCTCGCGAGCAATGAGCAGTTCTTC	CASSVKTSLASNEQFF
TRBV7-4	TRBD1	TRBJ1-4	-	TGTGCCAGCAGCTGGAAGAGGGGACAGGGACGCACTAATGAAAAACTGTTTTTT	CASSWKRGQGRTNEKLFF
TRBV18	-	TRBJ1-1	-	TGTGCCAGCTCACCGGAGGGACCTAGGAGCACTGAAGCTTTCTTT	CASSPEGPRSTEAFF
TRBV2	-	TRBJ1-2	-	TGTGCCAGCAGCGACACCGGAGAGGGCTATGGCTACACCTTC	CASSDTGEGYGYTF
TRBV18	-	TRBJ1-5	-	TGTGCCAGCTCACCACTACCTAGCAATCAGCCCCAGCATTTT	CASSPLPSNQPQHF
TRBV6-1	-	TRBJ2-7	-	TGTGCCAGCAGTGAAGGGCCTAACCTCTACGAGCAGTACTTC	CASSEGPNLYEQYF
TRBV9	-	TRBJ2-2	-	TGTGCCAGCAGCGTAGCGGCCGGGGAGCTGTTTTTT	CASSVAAGELFF
TRBV4-1	-	TRBJ1-4	-	TGCGCCAGCAGCCAAGATTGGTATAGTAATGAAAAACTGTTTTTT	CASSQDWYSNEKLFF
TRBV28	-	TRBJ2-7	-	TGTGCCAGCAGTTTGGGGGCAGGCCGCCCTGACGAGCAGTACTTC	CASSLGAGRPDEQYF